Described below is a single T cell receptor (beta chain) sequence and its context. Only in-frame clones appear in the TCRdb table, and some are missing; sequencing was by immunoSEQ multiplex PCR. The sample holds some 15,000 clones, roughly 88% seen once. These data come from a study of OX40 agonist ivuxolimab in advanced cancers. Germline CDR1 and CDR2: MDHEN and SYDVKM. Trimming took 3 bases from V and 2 from J, leaving 10 bases between them. CDR3 length: 14 residues. Blood sampling was done at baseline, cycle 4 day 1, and cycle 7 day 1. This receptor was taken from an adult with an advanced solid tumor such as melanoma, head and neck, liver or kidney cancer. The sample consisted of CD4+ or CD8+ T cells sorted from blood, taken in a trial of the OX40 agonist ivuxolimab. The V and J genes are TRBV28 and TRBJ2-5, with D maybe TRBD1 (5 bases). Here the CDR3 reads CASSFDRYQETQYF. The DNA of the CDR3 is TGTGCCAGCAGTTTCGACAGATATCAAGAGACCCAGTACTTC.